Shown below are 18 T cell receptor beta chains from a single sample sequenced in a study of blood T cell repertoires in COVID-19. Measured with immunoSEQ multiplex PCR; TCRdb has only the in-frame clones, and not every one. Among 320,000 or so clones listed, approximately 84% were seen once. Sequencing used PBMCs or T cells enriched from blood (not recorded which). The receptors originated from a woman aged 25-40 years who had recovered from COVID-19.

The chain uses TRBV3-1 (or the pseudogene TRBV3-2) and TRBJ2-7, with D possibly TRBD1 on 5 matching bases. V gave up 4 bases and J gave up 0 bases, with 7 bases separating them. The length of the CDR3 is 13 residues. CDR1 LGHDT and CDR2 YNNKEL come from the germline V gene (reference sequence). The CDR3 is CASSLDTSYEQYF. The CDR3 region has the DNA TGTGCCAGCAGCCTGGACACCTCCTACGAGCAGTACTTC.

The V and J genes are TRBV11-2 and TRBJ2-7; TRBD1 matches at 8 bases. With V trimmed by 0 bases and J by 2 bases, 3 bases remained unmatched. Germline V lookup: CDR1 SGHAT, CDR2 FQNNGV. The CDR3 is made up of 15 amino acids. The CDR3 loop reads CASSLEGQVTYEQYF. In DNA form, the CDR3 reads TGTGCCAGCAGCTTAGAGGGACAGGTTACCTACGAGCAGTACTTC.

V gene TRBV28 combines with J gene TRBJ1-1, with 7 bases matching TRBD1. Germline values: CDR1 MDHEN, CDR2 SYDVKM. The CDR3 is 14 amino acids. Trimming removed 8 bases from V and 2 bases from J; junction bases left unmatched: 8. The CDR3 spells CASGQTGFNTEAFF. CDR3 bases: TGTGCCAGCGGGCAGACAGGGTTTAACACTGAAGCTTTCTTT.

CDR3 protein: CATSDRTLAGGPKSYNEQFF. The CDR3 DNA reads TGTGCCACCAGTGATCGTACACTAGCGGGGGGGCCAAAGTCCTACAATGAGCAGTTCTTC. V usage is TRBV24-1 and J usage is TRBJ2-1, with 13 bases aligning to TRBD2. The germline gives CDR1 KGHDR, CDR2 SFDVKD. The V segment lost 3 bases and the J segment 1 base; nucleotides outside the gene matches: 11. This CDR3 spans 20 amino acids.

The chain recombines TRBV5-4 with TRBJ2-5, with 9 bases matching TRBD1. Germline CDR1 SGHNT, CDR2 YYREEE (reference sequence). Trimming removed 0 bases from V and 1 base from J; junction bases left unmatched: 10. The CDR3 covers 18 residues. The CDR3 coding sequence is TGTGCCAGCAGCTTGGGCCGTAGGGACAGGGAACCCCAAGAGACCCAGTACTTC. Its protein is CASSLGRRDREPQETQYF.

The V call is TRBV9, the J call TRBJ1-2; possible D gene TRBD1, 6 bases. Trimming took off 0 bases at V and 10 bases at J, with 13 bases between the two ends. In germline, CDR1 is SGDLS, CDR2 YYNGEE. The CDR3 totals 13 residues. CDR3 loop: CASSVADSGVYTF. For the CDR3, the DNA is TGTGCCAGCAGCGTAGCGGACAGCGGGGTCTACACCTTC.

V gene TRBV12-5 combines with J gene TRBJ2-7; the match to TRBD1 covers 7 bases. The CDR3 totals 16 residues. Trimming cost V 3 bases and J 2 bases; bases outside gene matches: 10. Germline values: CDR1 LGHNT, CDR2 FRNRAP. This CDR3 is CASGLEGQNRPYEQYF. The CDR3, as DNA: TGTGCTAGTGGTTTAGAGGGACAGAACCGACCCTACGAGCAGTACTTC.

V is TRBV6-5 and J is TRBJ1-4; possible D gene TRBD1, 5 bases. Germline CDR1 is MNHEY and CDR2 is SVGAGI. Trimming took off 6 bases at V and 8 bases at J, with 19 bases between the two ends. The CDR3 covers 15 residues. DNA for the CDR3: TGTGCCAGCAGGGGACGTGGGGGAGGAGGCGAAAAACTGTTTTTT. It encodes CASRGRGGGGEKLFF.

This chain uses TRBV11-2 with TRBJ2-3, with a tentative D call TRBD1 (6 bases). V lost 5 bases and J lost 5, with 8 bases in between. The V gene's germline CDR1 is SGHAT and CDR2 FQNNGV. This CDR3 spans 12 amino acids. The CDR3 loop is CASSKDRDTQYF. CDR3 DNA: TGTGCCAGCAGCAAGGACAGAGATACGCAGTATTTT.

This clone was picked up one time. The chain has TRBV12-5 and TRBJ2-1, with TRBD1 matching 7 bases. CDR3 size: 12 residues. With 6 bases clipped from V and 9 bases from J, the junction kept 5 bases outside the gene matches. From germline, CDR1 is LGHNT and CDR2 FRNRAP. The CDR3 reads CASGGTGAEQFF. In DNA form, the CDR3 reads TGTGCTAGTGGGGGTACAGGGGCTGAGCAGTTCTTC.

This chain connects TRBV29-1 to TRBJ2-7, with D possibly TRBD1 on 6 matching bases. V lost 4 bases and J 4 bases, leaving 11 bases between the germline ends. The CDR3 contains 12 residues. The germline CDR1 and CDR2 sequences are SQVTM and ANQGSEA. Written as DNA, the CDR3 is TGCAGCGTTGTGACAGGACAATACGAGCAGTACTTC. It yields the protein CSVVTGQYEQYF.

This chain uses TRBV2 with TRBJ1-1; 8 bases map to TRBD1. This CDR3 contains 13 residues. The germline V gene has CDR1 SNHLY and CDR2 FYNNEI. J lost 0 bases, V lost 8 bases, and 2 bases had no gene match. CDR3 DNA: TGTGCCAGCTACAGGGGGATGAACACTGAAGCTTTCTTT. It encodes CASYRGMNTEAFF. The whole variable domain, remainder taken from reference TRBV2 and TRBJ1-1, is EPEVTQTPSHQVTQMGQEVILRCVPISNHLYFYWYRQILGQKVEFLVSFYNNEISEKSEIFDDQFSVERPDGSNFTLKIRSTKLEDSAMYFCASYRGMNTEAFFGQGTRLTVV.

V gene TRBV4-3 combines with J gene TRBJ2-7; 14 bases fit TRBD2. The V segment lost 4 bases and the J segment 2 bases; nucleotides outside the gene matches: 4. The germline gives CDR1 LGHNA, CDR2 YSLEER. This CDR3 spans 16 amino acids. The CDR3 sequence: CASSLGLAGGAYEQYF. For the CDR3, the DNA is TGCGCCAGCAGCCTCGGACTAGCGGGGGGCGCCTACGAGCAGTACTTC.

This chain uses TRBV12-3 or TRBV12-4 with TRBJ2-3, with no clear D. CDR3 length equals 12 residues. V was trimmed by 5 bases and J by 5 bases, leaving 8 bases between them. CDR3 amino acids: CASSGGVDTQYF. The CDR3 nucleotides read TGTGCCAGCAGTGGCGGTGTAGATACGCAGTATTTT.

V gene TRBV5-6 combines with J gene TRBJ1-2, with a possible D match to TRBD1 (6 bases). This CDR3 is 14 amino acids long. Per germline, CDR1 SGHDT and CDR2 YYEEEE. V was pared by 0 bases and J by 8 bases, with 14 bases between. CDR3 residues: CASSLGAGARGYTF. The CDR3 region has the DNA TGTGCCAGCAGCTTGGGGGCGGGGGCGCGAGGCTACACCTTC. Variable domain in full (rest from reference TRBV5-6 and TRBJ1-2): DAGVTQSPTHLIKTRGQQVTLRCSPKSGHDTVSWYQQALGQGPQFIFQYYEEEERQRGNFPDRFSGHQFPNYSSELNVNALLLGDSALYLCASSLGAGARGYTFGSGTRLTVV.

This chain connects TRBV5-7 to TRBJ1-5; D gene ambiguous. TRBV5-7 falls under the ORF class, with uncertain function. The CDR3 runs 16 residues. Trimming took 0 bases from V and 1 from J, leaving 11 bases between them. The CDR3 protein is CASSLDGRVSNQPQHF. The CDR3 nucleotides read TGTGCCAGCAGCTTGGATGGGAGGGTAAGCAATCAGCCCCAGCATTTT.

The rearrangement uses TRBV12-5 and TRBJ2-7; TRBD1 might be the D (5 bases). In germline, CDR1 is LGHNT, CDR2 FRNRAP. With 6 bases removed from V and 6 bases from J, the gap between germline ends came to 12 bases. The CDR3 covers 12 residues. CDR3 DNA: TGTGCTAGTGGGGCAGGGTTGGGCGAGCAGTACTTC. Translated, it gives CASGAGLGEQYF.

This chain connects TRBV28 to TRBJ2-1; 8 nucleotides line up with TRBD1. The germline gives CDR1 MDHEN, CDR2 SYDVKM. The CDR3 totals 15 residues. V gave up 5 bases and J gave up 9 bases; unmatched junction bases: 12. The chain's CDR3 is CASSRPGTGGGEQFF. DNA of the CDR3: TGTGCCAGCAGTCGCCCCGGGACAGGAGGTGGTGAGCAGTTCTTC.